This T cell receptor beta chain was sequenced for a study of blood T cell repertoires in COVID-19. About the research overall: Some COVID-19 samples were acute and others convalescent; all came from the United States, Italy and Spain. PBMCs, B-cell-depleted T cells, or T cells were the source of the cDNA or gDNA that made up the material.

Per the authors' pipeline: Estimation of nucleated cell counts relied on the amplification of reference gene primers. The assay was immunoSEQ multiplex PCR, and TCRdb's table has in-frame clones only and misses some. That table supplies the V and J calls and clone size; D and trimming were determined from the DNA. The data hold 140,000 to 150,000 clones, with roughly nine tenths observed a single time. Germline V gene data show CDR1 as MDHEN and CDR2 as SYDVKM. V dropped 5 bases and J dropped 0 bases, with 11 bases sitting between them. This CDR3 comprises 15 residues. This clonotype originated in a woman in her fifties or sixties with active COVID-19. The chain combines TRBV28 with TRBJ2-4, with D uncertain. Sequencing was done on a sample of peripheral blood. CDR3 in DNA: TGTGCCAGCAGTAACATCCAAGTAGCCAAAAACATTCAGTACTTC. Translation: CASSNIQVAKNIQYF.